The T cell receptor beta chain under discussion was sequenced for a study of blood T cell repertoires in COVID-19. As originally analysed: Quantification of nucleated cells was approximated via reference gene primer amplification. Method: immunoSEQ multiplex PCR; TCRdb's copy keeps in-frame clones and lacks some. That table furnishes V, J and clone size, whereas the DNA furnished D and trimming. The sample gives a few hundred thousand clones, 75% to 90% of which show up once; 1% is in the top ten. Individuals drawn from under 30 US areas were about 18 to 100 years old. Sequences were obtained from PBMCs or T cells enriched from blood (not recorded which). This clonotype was sampled from a man younger than 30 who had recovered from COVID-19.

CDR3 sequence reads: CASSMRGQGSYEQYF. In DNA form, the CDR3 reads TGTGCCAGTAGTATGCGGGGACAGGGGTCTTACGAGCAGTACTTC. This chain uses TRBV19 with TRBJ2-7, with 10 bases fitting TRBD1. Germline V gene data show CDR1 as LNHDA and CDR2 as SQIVND (reference sequence). V lost 3 bases to trimming and J lost 4 bases; unmatched junction nucleotides: 6. CDR3 length: 15 residues.